This TCR beta chain emerged from a study of cytomegalovirus exposure and HLA in healthy donors. In germline, CDR1 is SGHAT, CDR2 FQNNGV. The CDR3 has 15 amino acids. The ends were cut back, 3 bases at V and 0 bases at J, with 9 bases in the middle. Generated by immunoSEQ multiplex PCR, the TCRdb table keeps only in-frame clones and is missing some. Counted here are 130,000 or so clones, nearly 90% occurring once; the ten biggest clones make up 3% to 4%. Material: PBMCs. The clonotype originates from a man aged 30 to 39 in good health and CMV-seronegative. This chain connects TRBV11-2 to TRBJ2-1; unclear D gene. CDR3 nucleotides: TGTGCCAGCAGCTTGATCATGAGCTCCTACAATGAGCAGTTCTTC. As protein: CASSLIMSSYNEQFF.